This note documents a single T cell receptor (beta chain) sequence. This sample was included in a study of blood T cell repertoires in COVID-19. The CDR3 spans 13 residues. Trimming took 5 bases from V and 2 from J, leaving 9 bases between them. Germline V lookup: CDR1 MDHEN, CDR2 SYDVKM. The protocol was immunoSEQ multiplex PCR, while the TCRdb copy is restricted to in-frame clones and leaves out a portion. The table includes approximately 200,000 clones, 85% to 90% detected once. The specimen was peripheral blood. V is TRBV28 and J is TRBJ1-2, with unresolved D. This sequence originates from a man aged 55 to 69 who had recovered from COVID-19. CDR3 coding DNA: TGTGCCAGCAGTAGGAGGGAAAACTATGGCTACACCTTC. Residues: CASSRRENYGYTF.